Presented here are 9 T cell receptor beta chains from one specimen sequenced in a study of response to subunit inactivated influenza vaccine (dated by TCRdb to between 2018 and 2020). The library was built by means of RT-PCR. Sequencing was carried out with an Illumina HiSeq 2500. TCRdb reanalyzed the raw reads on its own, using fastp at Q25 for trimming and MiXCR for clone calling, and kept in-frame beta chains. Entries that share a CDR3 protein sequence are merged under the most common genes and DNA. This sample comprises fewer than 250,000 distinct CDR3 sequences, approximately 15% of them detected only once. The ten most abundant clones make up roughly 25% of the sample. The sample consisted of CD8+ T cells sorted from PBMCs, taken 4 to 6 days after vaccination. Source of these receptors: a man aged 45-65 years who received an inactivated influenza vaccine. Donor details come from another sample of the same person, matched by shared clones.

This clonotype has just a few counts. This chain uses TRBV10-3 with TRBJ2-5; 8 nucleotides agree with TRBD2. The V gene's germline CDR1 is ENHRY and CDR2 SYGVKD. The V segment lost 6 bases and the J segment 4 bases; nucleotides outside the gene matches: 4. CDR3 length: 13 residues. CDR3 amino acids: CAISPGLGETQYF. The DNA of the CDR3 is TGTGCCATCAGCCCGGGACTAGGAGAGACCCAGTACTTC.

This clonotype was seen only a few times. The CDR3 coding sequence is TGCGCCAGCAACAATCCCGGGACAGGCTCCTACGAGCAGTACTTC. Translating gives CASNNPGTGSYEQYF. V usage is TRBV5-1 and J usage is TRBJ2-7; 8 bases are a match to TRBD1. V gave up 6 bases and J gave up 0 bases; unmatched junction bases: 8. The germline V gene has CDR1 SGHRS and CDR2 YFSETQ. This CDR3 has 15 residues.

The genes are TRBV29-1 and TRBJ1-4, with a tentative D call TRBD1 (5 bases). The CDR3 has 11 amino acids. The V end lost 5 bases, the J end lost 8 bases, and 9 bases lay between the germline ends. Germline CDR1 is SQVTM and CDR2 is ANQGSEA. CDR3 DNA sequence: TGCAGCGTTTCCTCAGGGGAAAAACTGTTTTTT. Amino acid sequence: CSVSSGEKLFF.

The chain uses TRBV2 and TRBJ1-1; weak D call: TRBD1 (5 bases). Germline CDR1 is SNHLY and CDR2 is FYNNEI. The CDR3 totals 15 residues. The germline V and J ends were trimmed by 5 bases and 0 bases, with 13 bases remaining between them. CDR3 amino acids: CASSSPSGVNTEAFF. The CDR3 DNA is TGTGCCAGCAGTTCCCCGTCGGGGGTGAACACTGAAGCTTTCTTT.

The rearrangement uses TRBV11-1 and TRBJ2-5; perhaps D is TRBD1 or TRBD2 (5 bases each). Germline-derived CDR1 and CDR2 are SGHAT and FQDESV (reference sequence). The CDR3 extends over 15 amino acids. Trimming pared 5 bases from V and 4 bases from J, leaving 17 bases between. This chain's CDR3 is CASSTRGQGRETQYF. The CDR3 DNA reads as TGTGCCAGCAGCACTCGAGGCCAGGGACGAGAGACCCAGTACTTC.

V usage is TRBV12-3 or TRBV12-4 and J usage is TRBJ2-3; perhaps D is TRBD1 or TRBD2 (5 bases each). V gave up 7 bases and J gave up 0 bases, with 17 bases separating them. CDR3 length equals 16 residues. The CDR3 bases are TGTGCCAGCACTCCGTATACGGGGCCCAGCACAGATACGCAGTATTTT. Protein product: CASTPYTGPSTDTQYF.

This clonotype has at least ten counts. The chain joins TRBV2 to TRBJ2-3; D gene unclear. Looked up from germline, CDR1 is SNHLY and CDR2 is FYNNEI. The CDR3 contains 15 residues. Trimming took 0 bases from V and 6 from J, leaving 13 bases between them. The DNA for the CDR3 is TGTGCCAGCAGTGAAGCGCTTGACGATGCGGATACGCAGTATTTT. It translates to CASSEALDDADTQYF.

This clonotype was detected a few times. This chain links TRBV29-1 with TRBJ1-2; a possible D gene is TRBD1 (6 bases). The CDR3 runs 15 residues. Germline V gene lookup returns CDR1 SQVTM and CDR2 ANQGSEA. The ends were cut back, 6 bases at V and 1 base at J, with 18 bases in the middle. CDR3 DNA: TGCAGCGTCGTCTACTGGACAGCGATTAACTATGGCTACACCTTC. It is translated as CSVVYWTAINYGYTF.

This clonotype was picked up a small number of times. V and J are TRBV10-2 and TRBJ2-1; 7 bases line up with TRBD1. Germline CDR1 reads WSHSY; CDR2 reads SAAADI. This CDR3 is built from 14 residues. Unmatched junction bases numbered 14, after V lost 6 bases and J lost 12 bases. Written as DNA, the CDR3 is TGCGCCAGCAGCCCGACAGGGACCCCTGGGGGGCAGTTCTTC. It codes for CASSPTGTPGGQFF.